The clone carrying this T cell receptor (beta chain) was counted between two and nine times. The antigen is unknown. The data were obtained in a study of T cell repertoires in cytomegalovirus infection. Overall study: Both CMV infection and a matching HLA type were indicated by public TCR beta signatures. Study-level points and caveats: HLA-C-restricted, CMV-specific TCR beta clonotypes were dominant ex vivo.

TCRdb re-called the reads through MiXCR, storing one row per CDR3 protein. The profile shows 150,000 or so distinct CDR3 sequences, about 20% of them singletons. This CDR3 contains 18 residues. V was clipped by 0 bases and J by 4 bases, with 20 bases between them. Germline V gene data show CDR1 as MNHNY and CDR2 as SVGAGI (reference sequence). The source was CD8+ T cells from cultured PBMCs, collected from culture after CMV antigen stimulation. This chain joins TRBV6-6 and TRBJ2-3; the D gene could be TRBD1 or TRBD2 (5 bases each). This receptor was identified in a human donor in good health (CMV status not recorded). Some clones in this sample may be carry-over from other donors' samples. The CDR3 DNA reads as TGTGCCAGCAGTTACTCGAAATCGGGGCCCGAGAGGGCAGATACGCAGTATTTT. It is translated as CASSYSKSGPERADTQYF.